This T cell receptor (beta chain) stems from a study of PD-L1 blockade in urothelial cancer. Background on the study: The analyses of blood took place 3 weeks (second dose) and 6 weeks after treatment start.

This clone was counted a single time. The repertoire was sequenced with immunoSEQ multiplex PCR; TCRdb's copy has only in-frame clones and lacks some. This sample has under 70,000 clones, with about 90% found just once. Time point described: peripheral blood 6 weeks after treatment start. Patients yielded 1 to 8 samples each, pretreatment and on-treatment. This receptor was identified in a man aged 55-75 years with urothelial cancer. The input for sequencing was PBMCs, taken around atezolizumab (anti-PD-L1) treatment.

This CDR3 reads CASSLGLAGGLKDTQYF. The CDR3 region has the DNA TGTGCCAGCAGCTTAGGACTAGCGGGGGGTTTAAAAGATACGCAGTATTTT. The chain is built from TRBV7-8 and TRBJ2-3; 13 bases agree with TRBD2. The CDR3 length is 17 residues. After removal of 1 base from V and 5 bases from J, the junction contained 6 bases not matched to a gene. Looked up from germline, CDR1 is SGHVS and CDR2 is FQNEAQ.